These T cell receptor beta chains were read from a single sample in a study of technical replicates of blood from several donors. TCRdb's table, derived via immunoSEQ multiplex PCR, lists solely in-frame clones and lacks some. The table shows tens of thousands of clones, with 95% to 98% occurring only once. The sequenced material came from T cells isolated from PBMCs. The source is a human donor in good health. Both conserved end residues are part of each CDR3. Fields, in order: V gene, J gene, clone size, D gene, CDR3 protein, CDR3 DNA. The D gene is left open where the match is weak. Some rows have no size entry. The others give once, few or many, or a class for an expanded clone.

>TRBV18|TRBJ1-3|NA|NA
CASSPPNPTGSGNTIYF
TGTGCCAGCTCACCGCCAAATCCGACAGGCTCTGGAAACACCATATATTTT
>TRBV19|TRBJ1-2|NA|NA
CASSMGGVYGYTF
TGTGCCAGTAGTATGGGGGGAGTCTATGGCTACACCTTC
>TRBV2|TRBJ2-2|NA|TRBD2
CASRNIPGLGAGGELFF
TGTGCCAGCAGGAACATCCCGGGACTAGGGGCGGGCGGGGAGCTGTTTTTT
>TRBV5-1|TRBJ2-2|NA|NA
CASSLDSSSTVAGELFF
TGCGCCAGCAGCTTGGATAGTAGCAGCACCGTGGCCGGGGAGCTGTTTTTT
>TRBV11-3|TRBJ1-3|NA|NA
CASSFSLLRGNTIYF
TGTGCCAGCAGCTTCTCTCTTCTACGTGGAAACACCATATATTTT
>TRBV18|TRBJ1-2|NA|TRBD1
CASSLRDRGTNGYTF
TGTGCCAGCTCACTCCGGGACAGGGGAACGAATGGCTACACCTTC
>TRBV6-1|TRBJ2-6|NA|TRBD1
CASSDGRGLVSGANVLTF
TGTGCCAGCAGTGACGGCAGGGGGCTTGTTTCTGGGGCCAACGTCCTGACTTTC
>TRBV30|TRBJ2-3|NA|TRBD1
CAWSVGQLVTDTQYF
TGTGCCTGGAGTGTGGGACAGCTTGTCACAGATACGCAGTATTTT
>TRBV4-1|TRBJ1-2|NA|TRBD1
CASSQEGQKNGYTF
TGCGCCAGCAGCCAAGAGGGACAGAAAAATGGCTACACCTTC
>TRBV15|TRBJ2-6|NA|NA
CATSRDKTPNVLTF
TGTGCCACCAGCAGAGATAAAACACCCAACGTCCTGACTTTC
>TRBV6-5|TRBJ2-7|NA|NA
CASSSSSQQYEQYF
TGTGCCAGCAGTTCTAGCTCACAGCAGTACGAGCAGTACTTC
>TRBV9|TRBJ1-1|NA|NA
CASSVGALNTEAFF
TGTGCCAGCAGCGTAGGGGCGCTGAACACTGAAGCTTTCTTT
>TRBV11-3|TRBJ1-3|NA|NA
CASSSPHSGNTIYF
TGTGCCAGCAGCTCCCCACACTCTGGAAACACCATATATTTT
>TRBV29-1|TRBJ2-7|NA|NA
CSVEFDWPGEQYF
TGCAGCGTTGAATTTGACTGGCCAGGGGAGCAGTACTTC
>TRBV19|TRBJ1-4|NA|NA
CARRKDSANEKLFF
TGTGCCAGGAGAAAGGACAGCGCCAATGAAAAACTGTTTTTT
>TRBV13|TRBJ1-1|NA|NA
CASSFTYNTEAFF
TGTGCCAGCAGCTTCACATATAACACTGAAGCTTTCTTT
>TRBV15|TRBJ2-1|once|TRBD2
CATSRQAGVLYNEQFF
TGTGCCACCAGCAGACAGGCGGGAGTCCTCTACAATGAGCAGTTCTTC
>TRBV14|TRBJ1-2|NA|NA
CASSPRGVGYGYTF
TGTGCCAGCAGCCCCCGCGGGGTGGGTTATGGCTACACCTTC
>TRBV9|TRBJ2-2|NA|NA
CASSVVLAGELFF
TGTGCCAGCAGCGTAGTACTCGCCGGGGAGCTGTTTTTT
>TRBV5-1|TRBJ2-1|NA|NA
CASSPPGLNYNEQFF
TGCGCCAGCAGCCCACCGGGACTTAATTACAATGAGCAGTTCTTC
>TRBV10-3|TRBJ1-6|NA|TRBD1
CAISESGTGNSPLHF
TGTGCCATCAGTGAGTCAGGGACAGGTAATTCACCCCTCCACTTT
>TRBV7-8|TRBJ1-2|NA|NA
CASSLVLGGDGYTF
TGTGCCAGCAGCTTAGTGTTAGGGGGGGATGGCTACACCTTC
>TRBV4-1|TRBJ2-7|NA|NA
CASSQVGHYEQYF
TGCGCCAGCAGCCAAGTGGGGCACTACGAGCAGTACTTC
>TRBV7-9|TRBJ2-1|NA|NA
CASSFNNEQFF
TGTGCCAGCAGCTTCAACAATGAGCAGTTCTTC
>TRBV18|TRBJ2-3|NA|TRBD2
CASSPGSLLAGGPTDTQYF
TGTGCCAGCTCACCAGGGTCATTACTAGCGGGAGGACCCACAGATACGCAGTATTTT
>TRBV28|TRBJ1-1|NA|NA
CASSPHSAGNTEAFF
TGTGCCAGCAGTCCCCATTCTGCAGGGAACACTGAAGCTTTCTTT
>TRBV5-1|TRBJ2-3|NA|TRBD2
CASNGLGGMDTQYF
TGCGCCAGCAATGGATTGGGAGGGATGGATACGCAGTATTTT
>TRBV10-1|TRBJ2-7|NA|TRBD1
CASRAGGEQYF
TGCGCCAGCAGGGCAGGGGGCGAGCAGTACTTC
>TRBV7-8|TRBJ1-5|NA|NA
CASSLAADQPQHF
TGTGCCAGCAGCTTAGCGGCTGATCAGCCCCAGCATTTT
>TRBV15|TRBJ1-3|NA|NA
CATSRDDSTSGNTIYF
TGTGCCACCAGCAGAGATGACAGTACCTCTGGAAACACCATATATTTT
>TRBV5-4|TRBJ2-2|NA|TRBD2
CASSLKLTSGRGTGELFF
TGTGCCAGCAGCTTGAAACTGACTAGCGGGAGAGGAACCGGGGAGCTGTTTTTT
>TRBV6-5|TRBJ2-2|NA|TRBD1
CASSGTGTGELFF
TGTGCCAGCTCCGGGACAGGGACCGGGGAGCTGTTTTTT
>TRBV7-6|TRBJ1-1|NA|NA
CASSPGGSGGLNTEAFF
TGTGCCAGCAGTCCCGGCGGGTCGGGGGGATTGAACACTGAAGCTTTCTTT
>TRBV19|TRBJ2-2|NA|NA
CASSIQGMHGELFF
TGTGCCAGTAGTATACAGGGTATGCACGGGGAGCTGTTTTTT